The clone carrying this TCR beta chain was recorded at least ten times. Its antigen is unknown. From blood, about 220-500 ng of genomic DNA served as TRB template. The sample originates from a study of T and B cells in COVID-19 patients. Looking at the study overall: In the active-infection cohort, about 90% of the roughly 20 patients had comorbidities linked to unfavorable COVID-19 outcome.

TRB rearrangements were amplified by multiplex PCR with BIOMED2 TRB-A/B primers. TCRdb re-called the multiplex PCR reads through MiXCR, storing one row per CDR3 protein. The data contain over 15,000 distinct CDR3 sequences, 25% to 35% of them singletons. Per the germline V gene, CDR1 is SGHVS and CDR2 is FNYEAQ. This CDR3 is 16 amino acids long. After removal of 6 bases from V and 5 bases from J, the junction contained 14 bases not matched to a gene. General study results and limits: Highly clonal in active COVID-19, TRB repertoires exceeded healthy-donor diversity and richness at recovery. The recovered cohort had some 2,000 exclusive TCR clusters, including over 30 low generation probability clusters. Patients with COVID-19 reportedly showed strongly skewed T cell receptor beta variable and joining gene usage.

This receptor was obtained from a human donor who had recovered from COVID-19. The chain carries TRBV7-6 and TRBJ2-7, with TRBD1 matching 9 bases. The sequencing input was blood. The CDR3 reads CASSRLTGGSKDEQYF. In DNA, the CDR3 is TGTGCCAGCAGTCGGCTGACAGGGGGGAGTAAGGACGAGCAGTACTTC.